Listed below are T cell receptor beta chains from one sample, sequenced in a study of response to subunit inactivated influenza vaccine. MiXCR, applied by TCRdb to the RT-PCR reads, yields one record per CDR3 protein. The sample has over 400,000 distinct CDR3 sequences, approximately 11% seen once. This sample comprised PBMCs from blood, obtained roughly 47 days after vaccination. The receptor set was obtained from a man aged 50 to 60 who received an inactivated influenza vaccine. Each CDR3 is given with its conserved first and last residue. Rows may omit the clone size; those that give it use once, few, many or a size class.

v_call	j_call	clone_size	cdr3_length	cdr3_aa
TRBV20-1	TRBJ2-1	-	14	CSARDRLGGNEQFF
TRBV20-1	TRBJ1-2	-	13	CSAIQEGYGNYTF
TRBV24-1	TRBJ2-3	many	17	CATSDTTGGPVRDTQYF
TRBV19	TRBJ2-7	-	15	CASSISGIPSYEQYF
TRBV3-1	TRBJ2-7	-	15	CASSSTSRGPPAQYF
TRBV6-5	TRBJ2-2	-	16	CASSLGGLDFTGELFF
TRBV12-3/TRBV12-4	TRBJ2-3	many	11	CASSSGVTQYF
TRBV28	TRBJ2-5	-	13	CASRQGFLGTQYF
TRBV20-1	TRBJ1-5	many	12	CSARSSNQPQHF
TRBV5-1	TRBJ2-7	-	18	CASGSTGQGFPGSPEQYF
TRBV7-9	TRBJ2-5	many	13	CASSPGRQETQYF
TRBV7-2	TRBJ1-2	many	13	CASSSLGGRGYTF
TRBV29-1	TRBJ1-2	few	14	CSVLRTASNYGYTF
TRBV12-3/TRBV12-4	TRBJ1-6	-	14	CASSSRQYNSPLHF
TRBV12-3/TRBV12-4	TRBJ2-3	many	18	CASTETVGLIKRADTQYF
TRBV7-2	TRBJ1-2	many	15	CASNPGGSYYYGYTF
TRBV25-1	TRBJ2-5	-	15	CASSDLTSGRETQYF
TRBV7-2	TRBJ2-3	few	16	CASSLNWVSGTDTQYF
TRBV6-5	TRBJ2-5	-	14	CASSYWGLQETQYF
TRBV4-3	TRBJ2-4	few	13	CASSLREGNIQYF
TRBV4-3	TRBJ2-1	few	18	CASSQEPPMSSSYNEQFF
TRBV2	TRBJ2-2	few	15	CASSAGTMNTGELFF
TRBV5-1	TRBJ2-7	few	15	CASSGGPGQQYEQYF
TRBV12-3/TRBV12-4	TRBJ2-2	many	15	CASSPGGANTGELFF